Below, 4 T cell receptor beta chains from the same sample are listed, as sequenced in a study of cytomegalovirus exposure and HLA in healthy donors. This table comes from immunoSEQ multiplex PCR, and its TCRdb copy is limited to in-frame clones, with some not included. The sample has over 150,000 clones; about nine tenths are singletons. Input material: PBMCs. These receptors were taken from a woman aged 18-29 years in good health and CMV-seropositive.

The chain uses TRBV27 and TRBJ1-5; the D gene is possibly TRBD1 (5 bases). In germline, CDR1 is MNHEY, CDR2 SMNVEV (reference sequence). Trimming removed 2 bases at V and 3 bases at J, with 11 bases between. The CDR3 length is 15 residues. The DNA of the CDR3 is TGTGCCAGCAGTTTAACAGGACACAACAATCAGCCCCAGCATTTT. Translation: CASSLTGHNNQPQHF.

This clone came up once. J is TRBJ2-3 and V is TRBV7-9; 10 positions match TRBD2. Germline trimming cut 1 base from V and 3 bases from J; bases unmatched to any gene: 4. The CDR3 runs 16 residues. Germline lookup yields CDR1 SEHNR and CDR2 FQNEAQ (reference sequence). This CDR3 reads CASSLVLAGETDTQYF. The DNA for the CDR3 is TGTGCCAGCAGCTTAGTGCTAGCGGGAGAGACAGATACGCAGTATTTT.

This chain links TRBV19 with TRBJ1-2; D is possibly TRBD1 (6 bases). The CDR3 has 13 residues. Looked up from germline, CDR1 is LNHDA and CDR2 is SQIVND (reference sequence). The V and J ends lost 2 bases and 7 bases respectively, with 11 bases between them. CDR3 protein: CASSIPGGFGYTF. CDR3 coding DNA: TGTGCCAGTAGTATACCTGGGGGCTTTGGCTACACCTTC.

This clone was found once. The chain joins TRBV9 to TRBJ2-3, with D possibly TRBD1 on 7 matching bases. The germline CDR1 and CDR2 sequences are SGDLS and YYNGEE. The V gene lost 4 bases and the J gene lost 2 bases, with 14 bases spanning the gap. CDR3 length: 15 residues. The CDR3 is CASSQGGGLTDTQYF. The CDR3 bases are TGTGCCAGCAGCCAGGGGGGCGGCCTCACAGATACGCAGTATTTT. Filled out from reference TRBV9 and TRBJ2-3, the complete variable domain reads DSGVTQTPKHLITATGQRVTLRCSPRSGDLSVYWYQQSLDQGLQFLIQYYNGEERAKGNILERFSAQQFPDLHSELNLSSLELGDSALYFCASSQGGGLTDTQYFGPGTRLTVL.